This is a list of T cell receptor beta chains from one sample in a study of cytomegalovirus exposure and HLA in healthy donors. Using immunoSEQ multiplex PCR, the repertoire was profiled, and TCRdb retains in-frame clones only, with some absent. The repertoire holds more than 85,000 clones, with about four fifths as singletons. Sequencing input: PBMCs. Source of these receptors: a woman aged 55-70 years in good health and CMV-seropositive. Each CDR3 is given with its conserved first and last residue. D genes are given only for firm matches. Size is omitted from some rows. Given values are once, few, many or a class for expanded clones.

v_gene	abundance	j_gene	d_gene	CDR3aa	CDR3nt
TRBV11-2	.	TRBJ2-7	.	CASSLVPVFGEQYF	TGTGCCAGCAGCTTAGTTCCGGTGTTCGGCGAGCAGTACTTC
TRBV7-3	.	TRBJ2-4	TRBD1	CASSSTGGHIQYF	TGTGCCAGCAGCTCGACAGGGGGCCACATTCAGTACTTC
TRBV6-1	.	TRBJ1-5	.	CASIEGANGNQPQHF	TGTGCCAGCATCGAAGGGGCTAATGGCAATCAGCCCCAGCATTTT
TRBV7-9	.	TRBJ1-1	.	CSSSLRFGVGENTEAFF	TGTTCCAGCAGCTTAAGATTTGGAGTAGGGGAGAACACTGAAGCTTTCTTT
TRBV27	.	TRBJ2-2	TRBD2	CASSHSGRDTGELFF	TGTGCCAGCAGTCATAGCGGGAGAGACACCGGGGAGCTGTTTTTT
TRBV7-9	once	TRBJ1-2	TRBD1	CASSSGQVYDYGYTF	TGTGCCAGCAGTTCCGGACAGGTTTATGACTATGGCTACACCTTC
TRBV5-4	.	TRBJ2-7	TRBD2	CASSHTSAEQYF	TGTGCCAGCAGCCATACTAGCGCCGAGCAGTACTTC
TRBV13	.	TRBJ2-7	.	CASSPAFPGETYEQYF	TGTGCCAGCAGCCCCGCCTTTCCGGGAGAGACCTACGAGCAGTACTTC
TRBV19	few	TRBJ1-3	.	CASSFTSSGNTIYF	TGTGCCAGTAGTTTCACCAGCTCTGGAAACACCATATATTTT
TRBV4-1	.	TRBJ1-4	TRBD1	CASSQKGNRGTEKLFF	TGCGCCAGCAGCCAAAAGGGCAACAGGGGCACTGAAAAACTGTTTTTT
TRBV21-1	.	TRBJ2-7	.	CASSPPDSKSYEQYF	TGTGCCAGCAGCCCGCCAGACAGTAAATCCTACGAGCAGTACTTC
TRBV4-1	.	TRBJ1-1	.	CASSPPVFDRLNTEAFF	TGCGCCAGCAGCCCCCCAGTATTCGACAGATTGAACACTGAAGCTTTCTTT
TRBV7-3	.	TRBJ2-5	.	CASSLTFGGIETQYF	TGTGCCAGCAGCTTAACGTTTGGAGGGATTGAGACCCAGTACTTC
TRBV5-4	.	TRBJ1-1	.	CASSLDLADTEAFF	TGTGCCAGCAGCTTGGATTTAGCGGACACTGAAGCTTTCTTT
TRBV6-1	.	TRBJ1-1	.	CASTSGGVGKGEAFF	TGTGCCAGCACTTCTGGGGGGGTCGGAAAGGGCGAAGCTTTCTTT
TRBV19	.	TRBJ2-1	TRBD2	CASKTTSGMGDEQFF	TGTGCCAGTAAAACGACTAGCGGGATGGGTGATGAGCAGTTCTTC
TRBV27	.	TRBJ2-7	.	CASTPRESASYEQYF	TGTGCCAGCACCCCCCGGGAGTCCGCCTCCTACGAGCAGTACTTC
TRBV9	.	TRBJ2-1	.	CASSKSGSYNEQFF	TGTGCCAGCAGCAAGAGCGGGTCCTACAATGAGCAGTTCTTC
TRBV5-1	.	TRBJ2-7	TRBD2	CASRTTSSGYYEQYF	TGCGCCAGCAGAACAACCTCTAGCGGGTACTACGAGCAGTACTTC
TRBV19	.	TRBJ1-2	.	CASSINRDTNYGYTF	TGTGCCAGTAGTATTAATCGGGACACTAACTATGGCTACACCTTC
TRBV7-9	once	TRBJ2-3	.	CASSLRSDTQYF	TGTGCCAGCAGCTTACGGAGCGATACGCAGTATTTT
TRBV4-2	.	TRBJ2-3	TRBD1	CASSQDYGTGGADGTDTQYF	TGTGCCAGCAGCCAAGATTACGGGACAGGGGGCGCGGACGGCACAGATACGCAGTATTTT
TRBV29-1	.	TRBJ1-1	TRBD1	CSVRTGVWTEAFF	TGCAGCGTTAGGACAGGGGTTTGGACTGAAGCTTTCTTT
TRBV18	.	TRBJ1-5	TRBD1	CASSRTPDRDGNQPQHF	TGTGCCAGCTCCCGGACCCCGGACAGGGACGGCAATCAGCCCCAGCATTTT
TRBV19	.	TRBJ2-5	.	CASTRGGAANQETQYF	TGTGCCAGTACCAGAGGGGGTGCGGCCAACCAAGAGACCCAGTACTTC
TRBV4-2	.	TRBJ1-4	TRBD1	CASSQGQGNEKLFF	TGTGCCAGCAGCCAAGGACAGGGAAATGAAAAACTGTTTTTT
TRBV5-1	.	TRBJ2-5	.	CASSLIADQETQYF	TGCGCCAGCAGCTTAATAGCAGACCAAGAGACCCAGTACTTC
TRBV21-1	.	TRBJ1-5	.	CASSKAFGTGMRSNQPQHF	TGTGCCAGCAGCAAAGCCTTCGGGACAGGGATGAGGAGCAATCAGCCCCAGCATTTT
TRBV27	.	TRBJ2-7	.	CASSSVWEQGSQTYEQYF	TGTGCCAGCTCTTCCGTGTGGGAACAGGGAAGTCAAACCTACGAGCAGTACTTC
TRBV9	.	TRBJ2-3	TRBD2	CASSVSGRGADTQYF	TGTGCCAGCAGCGTGAGCGGGAGAGGCGCAGATACGCAGTATTTT
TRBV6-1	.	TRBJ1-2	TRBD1	CANTTGDYGYTF	TGTGCCAACACGACAGGGGACTATGGCTACACCTTC
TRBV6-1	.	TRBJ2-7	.	CASSPGDYEQYF	TGTGCCAGCAGTCCAGGGGACTACGAGCAGTACTTC
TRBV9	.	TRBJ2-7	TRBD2	CAFRPRLARRYEQYF	TGTGCCTTCCGACCTCGACTAGCACGTCGCTACGAGCAGTACTTC
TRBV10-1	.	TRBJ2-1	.	CASSELASATNEQFF	TGCGCCAGCAGTGAGTTGGCTAGCGCAACGAATGAGCAGTTCTTC
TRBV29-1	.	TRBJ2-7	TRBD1	CSVGTGNSYEQYF	TGCAGCGTTGGGACAGGAAATTCCTACGAGCAGTACTTC
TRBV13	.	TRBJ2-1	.	CASSYTVFGSYNEQFF	TGTGCCAGCAGCTATACTGTCTTCGGGTCCTACAATGAGCAGTTCTTC
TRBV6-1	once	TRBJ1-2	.	CASKGDYGYTF	TGTGCCAGCAAGGGGGACTATGGCTACACCTTC
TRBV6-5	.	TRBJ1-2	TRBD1	CASRPGQGYGYTF	TGTGCCAGCAGACCCGGACAGGGCTATGGCTACACCTTC
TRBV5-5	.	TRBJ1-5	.	CASSLFLDNNQPQHF	TGTGCCAGCAGCTTGTTTTTGGACAACAATCAGCCCCAGCATTTT
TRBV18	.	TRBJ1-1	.	CASSPTRTNTEAFF	TGTGCCAGCTCACCAACCAGAACCAACACTGAAGCTTTCTTT
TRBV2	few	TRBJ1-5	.	CASSPEINQPQHF	TGTGCCAGCAGTCCCGAGATCAATCAGCCCCAGCATTTT
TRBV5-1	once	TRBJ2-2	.	CASSLEGGTGELFF	TGCGCCAGCAGCTTGGAGGGCGGGACCGGGGAGCTGTTTTTT
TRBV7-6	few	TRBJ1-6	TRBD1	CASSPLWGQGANSPLHF	TGTGCCAGCAGCCCCCTCTGGGGACAGGGTGCGAATTCACCCCTCCACTTT
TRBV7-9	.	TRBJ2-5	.	CASSLRRLQETQYF	TGTGCCAGCAGCTTAAGGAGGTTACAAGAGACCCAGTACTTC
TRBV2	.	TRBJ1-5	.	CASRASRVSNQPQHF	TGTGCCAGCAGGGCCTCACGGGTTTCCAATCAGCCCCAGCATTTT
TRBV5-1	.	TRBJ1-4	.	CASSLGPVAWNSKLFF	TGCGCCAGCAGCTTGGGGCCCGTGGCTTGGAACAGCAAACTGTTTTTT
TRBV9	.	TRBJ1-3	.	CASSLRVSGNTIYF	TGTGCCAGCAGCCTCAGGGTTTCTGGAAACACCATATATTTT
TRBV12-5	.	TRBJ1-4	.	CASGLVLGGPIEKLFF	TGTGCTAGTGGTTTGGTACTTGGAGGGCCGATTGAAAAACTGTTTTTT
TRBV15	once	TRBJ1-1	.	CATSTQGNTEAFF	TGTGCCACCAGCACTCAGGGGAACACTGAAGCTTTCTTT
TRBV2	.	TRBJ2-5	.	CASYDGRGRETQYF	TGTGCCAGCTATGACGGGAGAGGAAGGGAGACCCAGTACTTC
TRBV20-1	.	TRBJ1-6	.	CSATETTLHF	TGCAGTGCTACGGAGACTACCCTCCACTTT
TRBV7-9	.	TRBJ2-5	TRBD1	CASSTRDSTQETQYF	TGTGCCAGCAGCACCCGGGACAGTACCCAAGAGACCCAGTACTTC
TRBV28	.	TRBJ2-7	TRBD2	CASSSEPAGGWEQYF	TGTGCCAGCAGTTCTGAACCAGCGGGAGGATGGGAGCAGTACTTC
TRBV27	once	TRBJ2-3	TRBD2	CASSWTSRGPSTDTQYF	TGTGCCAGCAGTTGGACTAGCAGAGGACCTAGCACAGATACGCAGTATTTT
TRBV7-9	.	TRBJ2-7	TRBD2	CASSSPHRTSGNPYEQYF	TGTGCCAGCAGCTCCCCGCACCGGACTAGCGGGAACCCCTACGAGCAGTACTTC
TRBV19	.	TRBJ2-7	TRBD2	CASSRGWTRGSYEQYF	TGTGCCAGTAGCCGTGGATGGACTAGGGGTTCCTACGAGCAGTACTTC
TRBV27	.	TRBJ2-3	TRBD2	CASSPTSGRADTQYF	TGTGCCAGCAGTCCAACTAGCGGGAGGGCAGATACGCAGTATTTT
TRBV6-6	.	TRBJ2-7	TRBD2	CASSYTSGNYEQYF	TGTGCCAGCAGTTACACTAGCGGGAACTACGAGCAGTACTTC
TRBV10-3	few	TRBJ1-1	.	CAISESMGRFEAFF	TGTGCCATCAGTGAGTCGATGGGCAGGTTTGAAGCTTTCTTT
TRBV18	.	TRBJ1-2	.	CASSPQSDTPHGYTF	TGTGCCAGCTCACCCCAATCGGACACCCCGCATGGCTACACCTTC